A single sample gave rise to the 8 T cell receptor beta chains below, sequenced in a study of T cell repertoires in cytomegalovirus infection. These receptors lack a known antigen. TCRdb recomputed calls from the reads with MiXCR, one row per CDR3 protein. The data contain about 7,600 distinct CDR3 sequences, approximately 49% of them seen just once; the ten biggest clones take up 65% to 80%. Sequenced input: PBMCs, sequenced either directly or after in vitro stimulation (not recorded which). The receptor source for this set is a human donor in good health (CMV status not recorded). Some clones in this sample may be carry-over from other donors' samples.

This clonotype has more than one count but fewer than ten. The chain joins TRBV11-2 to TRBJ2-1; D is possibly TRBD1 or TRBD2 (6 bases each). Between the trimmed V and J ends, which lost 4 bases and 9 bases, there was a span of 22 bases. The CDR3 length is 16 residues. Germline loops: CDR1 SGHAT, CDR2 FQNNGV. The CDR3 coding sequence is TGTGCCAGCAGCTGGGGGGCAGGGTGGGTCATTGGTGAGCAGTTCTTC. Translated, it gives CASSWGAGWVIGEQFF.

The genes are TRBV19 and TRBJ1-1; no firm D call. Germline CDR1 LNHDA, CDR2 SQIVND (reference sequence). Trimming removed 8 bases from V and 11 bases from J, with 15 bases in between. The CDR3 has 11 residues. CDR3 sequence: CASSHQQEAFF. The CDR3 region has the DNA TGTGCCAGTTCACACCAACAAGAGGCTTTCTTT. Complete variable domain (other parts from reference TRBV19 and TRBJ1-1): DGGITQSPKYLFRKEGQNVTLSCEQNLNHDAMYWYRQDPGQGLRLIYYSQIVNDFQKGDIAEGYSVSREKKESFPLTVTSAQKNPTAFYLCASSHQQEAFFGQGTRLTVV.

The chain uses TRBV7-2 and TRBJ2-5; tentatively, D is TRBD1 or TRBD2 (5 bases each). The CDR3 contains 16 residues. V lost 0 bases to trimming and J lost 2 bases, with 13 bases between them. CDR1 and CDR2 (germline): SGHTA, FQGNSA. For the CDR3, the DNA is TGTGCCAGCAGCTTAGCGGTGGGGGTGGGGCAAGAGACCCAGTACTTC. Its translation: CASSLAVGVGQETQYF.

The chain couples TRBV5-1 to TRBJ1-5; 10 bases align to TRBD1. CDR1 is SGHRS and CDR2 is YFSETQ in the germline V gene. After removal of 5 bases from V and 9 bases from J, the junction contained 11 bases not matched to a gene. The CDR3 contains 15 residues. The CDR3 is CASSSGTGAPGPQHF. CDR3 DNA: TGCGCCAGCAGTTCCGGGACAGGGGCCCCTGGGCCCCAGCATTTT.

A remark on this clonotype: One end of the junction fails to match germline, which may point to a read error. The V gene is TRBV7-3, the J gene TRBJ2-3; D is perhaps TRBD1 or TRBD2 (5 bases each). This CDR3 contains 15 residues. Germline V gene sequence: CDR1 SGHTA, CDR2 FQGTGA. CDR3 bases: TGTGCCAGCAGCCGCCCCCGGGGCAGGGAAGATACGAAGTATTTT. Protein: CASSRPRGREDTKYF.

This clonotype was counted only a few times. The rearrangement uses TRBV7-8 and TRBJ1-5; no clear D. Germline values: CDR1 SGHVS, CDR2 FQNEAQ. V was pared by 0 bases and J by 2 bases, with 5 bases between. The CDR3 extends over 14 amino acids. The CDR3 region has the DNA TGTGCCAGCAGCTTAGCCGGGCGCAATCAGCCCCAGCATTTT. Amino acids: CASSLAGRNQPQHF.

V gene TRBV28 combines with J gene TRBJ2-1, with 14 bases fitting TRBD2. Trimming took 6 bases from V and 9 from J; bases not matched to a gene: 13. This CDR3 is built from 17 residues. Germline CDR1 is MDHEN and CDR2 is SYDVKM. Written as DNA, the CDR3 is TGTGCCAGCAGCTCCTTGCCGCCGGGACTAGCGGGAGCTGAGCAGTTCTTC. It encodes CASSSLPPGLAGAEQFF. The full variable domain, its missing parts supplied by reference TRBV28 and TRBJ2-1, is DVKVTQSSRYLVKRTGEKVFLECVQDMDHENMFWYRQDPGLGLRLIYFSYDVKMKEKGDIPEGYSVSREKKERFSLILESASTNQTSMYLCASSSLPPGLAGAEQFFGPGTRLTVL.

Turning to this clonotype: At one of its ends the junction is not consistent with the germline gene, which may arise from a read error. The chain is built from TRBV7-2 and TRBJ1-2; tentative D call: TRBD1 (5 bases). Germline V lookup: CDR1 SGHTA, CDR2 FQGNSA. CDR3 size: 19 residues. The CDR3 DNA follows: TGTGTCAGCAGCTTAGGGGACGTCACGCCGACATGGTTGTGTAGTGGCTACACCTTC. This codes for CVSSLGDVTPTWLCSGYTF.